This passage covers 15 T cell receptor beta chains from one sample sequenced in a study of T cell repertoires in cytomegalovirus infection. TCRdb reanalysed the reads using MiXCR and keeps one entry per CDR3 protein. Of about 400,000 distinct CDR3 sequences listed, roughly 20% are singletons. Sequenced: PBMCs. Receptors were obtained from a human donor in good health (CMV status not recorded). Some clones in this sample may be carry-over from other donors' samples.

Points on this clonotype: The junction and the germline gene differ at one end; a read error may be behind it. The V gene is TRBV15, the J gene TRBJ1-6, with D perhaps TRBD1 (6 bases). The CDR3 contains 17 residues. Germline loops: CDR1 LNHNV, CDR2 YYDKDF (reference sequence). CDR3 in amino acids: CATSRDKNGQYNSPPHF. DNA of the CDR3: TGTGCCACCAGCAGAGATAAAAACGGACAGTATAATTCACCCCCCCACTTT.

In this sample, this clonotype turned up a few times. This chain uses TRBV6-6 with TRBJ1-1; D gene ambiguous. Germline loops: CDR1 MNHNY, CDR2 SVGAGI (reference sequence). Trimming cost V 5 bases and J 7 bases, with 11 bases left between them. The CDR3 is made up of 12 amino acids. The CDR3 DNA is TGTGCCAGCAGTCAACGGGGTAGTGAAGCTTTCTTT. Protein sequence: CASSQRGSEAFF.

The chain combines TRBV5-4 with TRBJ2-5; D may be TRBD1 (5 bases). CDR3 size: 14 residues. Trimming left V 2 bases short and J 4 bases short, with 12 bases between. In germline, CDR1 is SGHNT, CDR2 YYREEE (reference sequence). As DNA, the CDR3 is TGTGCCAGCAGCTTATCGGACAAGAGAGAGACCCAGTACTTC. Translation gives CASSLSDKRETQYF.

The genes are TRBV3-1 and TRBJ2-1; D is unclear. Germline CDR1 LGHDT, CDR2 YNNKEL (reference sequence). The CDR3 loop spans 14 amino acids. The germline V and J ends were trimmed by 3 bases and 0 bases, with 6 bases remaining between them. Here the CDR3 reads CASSHLSSYNEQFF. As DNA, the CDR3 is TGTGCCAGCAGCCACCTGAGCTCCTACAATGAGCAGTTCTTC.

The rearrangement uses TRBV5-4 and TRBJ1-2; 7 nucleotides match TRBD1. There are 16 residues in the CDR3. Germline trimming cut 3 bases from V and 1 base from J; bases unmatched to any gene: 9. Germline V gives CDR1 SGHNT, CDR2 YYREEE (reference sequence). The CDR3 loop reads CASSSLNSGGNYGYTF. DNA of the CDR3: TGTGCCAGCAGCTCCTTGAACTCAGGGGGTAACTATGGCTACACCTTC.

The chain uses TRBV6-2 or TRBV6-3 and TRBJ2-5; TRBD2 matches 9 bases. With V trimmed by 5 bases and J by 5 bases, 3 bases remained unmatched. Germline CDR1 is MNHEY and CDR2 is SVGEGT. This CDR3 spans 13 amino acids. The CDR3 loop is CASSRTSVETQYF. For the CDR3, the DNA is TGTGCCAGCAGTCGGACTAGCGTGGAGACCCAGTACTTC.

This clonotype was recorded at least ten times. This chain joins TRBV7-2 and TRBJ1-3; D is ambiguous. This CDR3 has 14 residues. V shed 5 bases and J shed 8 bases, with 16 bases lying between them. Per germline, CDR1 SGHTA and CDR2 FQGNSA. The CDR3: CASSRPETGDTIYF. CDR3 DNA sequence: TGTGCCAGCAGCCGTCCTGAAACTGGGGACACCATATATTTT.

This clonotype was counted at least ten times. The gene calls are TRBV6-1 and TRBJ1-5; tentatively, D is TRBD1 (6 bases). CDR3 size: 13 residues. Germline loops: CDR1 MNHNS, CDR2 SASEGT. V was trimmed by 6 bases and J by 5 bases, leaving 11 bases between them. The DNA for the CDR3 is TGTGCCAGCAGGGAAAACAGGGATCAGCCCCAGCATTTT. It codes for CASRENRDQPQHF.

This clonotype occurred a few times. The CDR3 DNA is TGCAGTGCAAGCGGGGGGCCCATCAATGAGCAGTTCTTC. Encoded protein: CSASGGPINEQFF. The V and J genes are TRBV20-1 and TRBJ2-1; 9 nucleotides align to TRBD2. The CDR3 extends over 13 amino acids. Germline values: CDR1 DFQATT, CDR2 SNEGSKA (reference sequence). Losses at the gene ends were 6 bases for V and 6 bases for J; bases not matched to a gene: 6.

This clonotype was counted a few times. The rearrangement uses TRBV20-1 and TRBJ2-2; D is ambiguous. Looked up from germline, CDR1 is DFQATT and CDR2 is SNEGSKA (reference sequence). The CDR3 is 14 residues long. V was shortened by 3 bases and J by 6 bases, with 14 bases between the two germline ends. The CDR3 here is CSASDLVGAGELFF. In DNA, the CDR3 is TGCAGTGCTAGTGACCTCGTAGGCGCCGGGGAGCTGTTTTTT.

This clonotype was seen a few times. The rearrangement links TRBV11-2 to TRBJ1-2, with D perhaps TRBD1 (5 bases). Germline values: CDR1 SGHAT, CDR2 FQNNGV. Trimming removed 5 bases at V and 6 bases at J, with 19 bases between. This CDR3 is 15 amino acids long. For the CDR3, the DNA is TGTGCCAGCAGCCCCAAAGGCGACAGTTTTAATGGCTACACCTTC. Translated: CASSPKGDSFNGYTF.

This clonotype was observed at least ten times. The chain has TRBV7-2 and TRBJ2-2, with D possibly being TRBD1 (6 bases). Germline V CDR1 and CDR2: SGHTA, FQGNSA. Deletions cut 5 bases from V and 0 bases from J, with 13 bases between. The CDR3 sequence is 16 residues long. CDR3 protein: CASSTTWGPNTGELFF. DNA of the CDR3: TGTGCCAGCAGCACCACGTGGGGGCCGAACACCGGGGAGCTGTTTTTT.

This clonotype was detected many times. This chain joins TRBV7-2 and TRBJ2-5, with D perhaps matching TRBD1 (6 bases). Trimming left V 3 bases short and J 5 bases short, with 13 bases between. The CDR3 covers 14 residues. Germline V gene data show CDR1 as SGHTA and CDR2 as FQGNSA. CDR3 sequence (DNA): TGTGCCAGCAGCTTTACACAGGGAAGGGAGACCCAGTACTTC. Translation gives CASSFTQGRETQYF.

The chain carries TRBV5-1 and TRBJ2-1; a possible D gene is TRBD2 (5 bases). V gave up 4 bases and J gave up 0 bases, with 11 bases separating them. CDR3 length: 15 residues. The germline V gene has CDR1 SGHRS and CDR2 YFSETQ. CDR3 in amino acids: CASSTGMSSYNEQFF. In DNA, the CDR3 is TGCGCCAGCAGCACCGGGATGAGCTCCTACAATGAGCAGTTCTTC.

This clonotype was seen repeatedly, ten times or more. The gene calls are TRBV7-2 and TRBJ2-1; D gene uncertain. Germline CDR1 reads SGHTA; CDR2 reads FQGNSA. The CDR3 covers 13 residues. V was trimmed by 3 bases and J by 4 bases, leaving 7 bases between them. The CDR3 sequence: CASSFSSYNEQFF. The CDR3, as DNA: TGTGCCAGCAGCTTTAGTAGTTACAATGAGCAGTTCTTC.